Listed below are T cell receptor beta chains from one sample, sequenced in a study of graft-versus-host responses after intestinal transplantation. Method: immunoSEQ multiplex PCR; TCRdb's copy keeps in-frame clones and lacks some. The sample contains about 98,000 clones, about 83% of which appear only once. The sample here was PBMCs, taken 255 days after intestinal transplant. The receptor source for this set is a human patient who received an intestinal transplant, so some T cells may come from the graft donor. Each CDR3 is given without its conserved first and last residue.

j_call: TRBJ1-5; v_call: TRBV6-4; cdr3_length: 12; cdr3_aa: ASRATGRTQPQH
j_call: TRBJ2-7; v_call: TRBV6-1; cdr3_length: 12; cdr3_aa: ASRRTDDSYEQY
j_call: TRBJ2-2; v_call: TRBV6-1; cdr3_length: 13; cdr3_aa: ASSEWRQGPGELF
j_call: TRBJ1-3; v_call: TRBV28; cdr3_length: 15; cdr3_aa: ASSLWVGADSGNTIY
j_call: TRBJ1-1; v_call: TRBV19; cdr3_length: 11; cdr3_aa: ASSISVSTEAF
j_call: TRBJ1-1; v_call: TRBV19; cdr3_length: 15; cdr3_aa: ASIKRGPGLMNTEAF
j_call: TRBJ2-5; v_call: TRBV4-1; cdr3_length: 13; cdr3_aa: ASSPQTGDQETQY
j_call: TRBJ2-7; v_call: TRBV27; cdr3_length: 11; cdr3_aa: ASQGAATYEQY
j_call: TRBJ1-4; v_call: TRBV5-6; cdr3_length: 12; cdr3_aa: ASRLRGNGEKLF
j_call: TRBJ1-1; v_call: TRBV19; cdr3_length: 13; cdr3_aa: ASSIREGSNTEAF
j_call: TRBJ1-2; v_call: TRBV15; cdr3_length: 14; cdr3_aa: ATSRDPTGNLYGYT
j_call: TRBJ1-2; v_call: TRBV19; cdr3_length: 12; cdr3_aa: ASSRTGGVYGYT
j_call: TRBJ2-1; v_call: TRBV6-4; cdr3_length: 12; cdr3_aa: ASSRLATVNEQF
j_call: TRBJ1-5; v_call: TRBV5-8; cdr3_length: 13; cdr3_aa: ASSLEGQINQPQH
j_call: TRBJ2-3; v_call: TRBV9; cdr3_length: 13; cdr3_aa: ASSVGGPSTDTQY
j_call: TRBJ1-6; v_call: TRBV28; cdr3_length: 13; cdr3_aa: ASSLGPKLDSPLH
j_call: TRBJ2-1; v_call: TRBV7-3; cdr3_length: 11; cdr3_aa: ASSTTNYNEQF
j_call: TRBJ2-7; v_call: TRBV4-1; cdr3_length: 13; cdr3_aa: ASSQDLGFTYEQY
j_call: TRBJ2-3; v_call: TRBV6-1; cdr3_length: 14; cdr3_aa: ASSVSSGGRTDTQY
j_call: TRBJ2-5; v_call: TRBV7-9; cdr3_length: 17; cdr3_aa: ASSFSFFTSGVSQETQY
j_call: TRBJ2-7; v_call: TRBV11-1; cdr3_length: 14; cdr3_aa: ASSLMAGTVYYEQY